The next 7 T cell receptor beta chains were all read from a single sample in a study of blood T cell repertoires in COVID-19. Sequencing used immunoSEQ multiplex PCR; TCRdb keeps in-frame clones, though not all of them. The table includes tens of thousands of clones, roughly 80% detected once. Input material: peripheral blood. All receptors come from a man between 70 and 80 years old with acute or convalescent COVID-19.

The chain joins TRBV19 to TRBJ1-1; D gene uncertain. The V and J ends lost 3 bases and 0 bases respectively, with 8 bases between them. The CDR3 contains 14 residues. Per the germline V gene, CDR1 is LNHDA and CDR2 is SQIVND (reference sequence). The CDR3: CASSMNSMNTEAFF. The CDR3 bases are TGTGCCAGTAGTATGAATTCTATGAACACTGAAGCTTTCTTT. Full variable domain (outside the CDR3, taken from reference TRBV19 and TRBJ1-1): DGGITQSPKYLFRKEGQNVTLSCEQNLNHDAMYWYRQDPGQGLRLIYYSQIVNDFQKGDIAEGYSVSREKKESFPLTVTSAQKNPTAFYLCASSMNSMNTEAFFGQGTRLTVV.

Only a few counts were recorded for this clone. This chain links TRBV28 with TRBJ1-2; D unresolved. V was pared by 3 bases and J by 5 bases, with 10 bases between. The germline V gene encodes CDR1 MDHEN and CDR2 SYDVKM. The CDR3 runs 13 residues. The CDR3 DNA reads as TGTGCCAGCAGTTTTAGGCGGCGTTATGGCTACACCTTC. As protein: CASSFRRRYGYTF.

This rearrangement joins TRBV5-4 to TRBJ2-2, with D tentatively TRBD1 (6 bases). Germline V gene sequence: CDR1 SGHNT, CDR2 YYREEE (reference sequence). This CDR3 is 16 amino acids long. V was cut by 4 bases and J by 5 bases, with 18 bases left in between. The CDR3 here is CASSPGGRGVTGELFF. CDR3 coding DNA: TGTGCCAGCAGCCCGGGCGGCAGGGGAGTAACCGGGGAGCTGTTTTTT.

This chain connects TRBV11-2 to TRBJ1-4; D might be TRBD1 (6 bases). V was clipped by 5 bases and J by 7 bases, with 14 bases between them. Looked up from germline, CDR1 is SGHAT and CDR2 is FQNNGV. This CDR3 is 14 amino acids long. The CDR3 sequence is CASSTQGRGEKLFF. The CDR3 DNA reads as TGTGCCAGCAGCACACAGGGACGGGGTGAAAAACTGTTTTTT. Using reference TRBV11-2 and TRBJ1-4 for the parts outside the CDR3, the full variable domain is EAGVAQSPRYKIIEKRQSVAFWCNPISGHATLYWYQQILGQGPKLLIQFQNNGVVDDSQLPKDRFSAERLKGVDSTLKIQPAKLEDSAVYLCASSTQGRGEKLFFGSGTQLSVL.

The rearrangement uses TRBV28 and TRBJ1-4, with 8 bases fitting TRBD1. The V and J ends lost 6 bases and 5 bases, in that order; junction bases with no gene match: 11. Germline values: CDR1 MDHEN, CDR2 SYDVKM. CDR3 size: 16 residues. The CDR3 DNA is TGTGCCAGCAGCACCCCCAGGACAGGGATAAATGAAAAACTGTTTTTT. Translation: CASSTPRTGINEKLFF.

The chain recombines TRBV7-9 with TRBJ2-7, with D maybe TRBD1 (6 bases). CDR3 length: 13 amino acids. Germline V gene data show CDR1 as SEHNR and CDR2 as FQNEAQ (reference sequence). The ends were cut back, 5 bases at V and 3 bases at J, with 11 bases in the middle. CDR3 residues: CASSPTGYYEQYF. The CDR3 coding sequence is TGTGCCAGCAGCCCGACAGGATACTACGAGCAGTACTTC.

In this sample, this clone turned up a few times. V gene TRBV5-1 combines with J gene TRBJ2-7; 9 nucleotides align to TRBD1. Losses at the gene ends were 3 bases for V and 7 bases for J; bases not matched to a gene: 8. This CDR3 is built from 14 residues. Germline V CDR1 and CDR2: SGHRS, YFSETQ. The CDR3 here is CASSSPGTGWEQYF. The CDR3 nucleotides are TGCGCCAGCAGCTCCCCCGGGACAGGGTGGGAGCAGTACTTC.